What follows describes a single T cell receptor (beta chain). This sample was included in a study of shared T cell receptors in the human thymus. The repertoire was sequenced with immunoSEQ multiplex PCR; TCRdb's copy has only in-frame clones and lacks some. The sample includes hundreds of thousands of clones, around 87% of them seen just once. V lost 0 bases and J lost 3, with 12 bases in between. Germline V lookup: CDR1 LGHNA, CDR2 YSLEER. This CDR3 contains 15 residues. These same records also appear under a second study, on human thymus T cells. That source notes: What appeared biased in thymic and blood repertoires was the usage of V and J genes.

The chain links TRBV4-3 to TRBJ2-7; D may be TRBD1 (7 bases). Sequencing input: thymocytes. The receptor was isolated from a boy younger than two with a congenital heart defect. The CDR3: CASSQDSGGGYEQYF. In nucleotides, the CDR3 is TGCGCCAGCAGCCAAGATTCAGGGGGAGGCTACGAGCAGTACTTC.